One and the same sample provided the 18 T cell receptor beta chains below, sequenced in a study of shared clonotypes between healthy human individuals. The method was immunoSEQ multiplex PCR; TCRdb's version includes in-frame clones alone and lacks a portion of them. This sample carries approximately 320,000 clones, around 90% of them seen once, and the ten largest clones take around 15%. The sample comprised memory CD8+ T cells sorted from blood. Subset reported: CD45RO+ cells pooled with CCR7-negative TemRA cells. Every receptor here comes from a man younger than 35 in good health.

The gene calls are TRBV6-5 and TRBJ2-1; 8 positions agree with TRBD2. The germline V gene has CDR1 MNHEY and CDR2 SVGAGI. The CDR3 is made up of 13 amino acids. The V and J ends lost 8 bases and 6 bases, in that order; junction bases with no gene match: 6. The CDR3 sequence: CASSLAGPNEQFF. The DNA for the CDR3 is TGTGCCAGCTCCTTAGCGGGGCCCAATGAGCAGTTCTTC.

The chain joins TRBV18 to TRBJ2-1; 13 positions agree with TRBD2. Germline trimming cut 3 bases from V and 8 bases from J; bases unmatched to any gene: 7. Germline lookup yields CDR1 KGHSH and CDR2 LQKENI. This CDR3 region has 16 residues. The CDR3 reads CASSPPGLAGVDEQFF. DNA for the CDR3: TGTGCCAGCTCACCTCCTGGACTAGCGGGAGTAGATGAGCAGTTCTTC.

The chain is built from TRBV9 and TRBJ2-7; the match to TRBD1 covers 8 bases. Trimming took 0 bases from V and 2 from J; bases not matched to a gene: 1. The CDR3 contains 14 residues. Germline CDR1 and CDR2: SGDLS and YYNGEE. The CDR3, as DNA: TGTGCCAGCAGCGTAGCGGGACAGGCCTACGAGCAGTACTTC. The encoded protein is CASSVAGQAYEQYF.

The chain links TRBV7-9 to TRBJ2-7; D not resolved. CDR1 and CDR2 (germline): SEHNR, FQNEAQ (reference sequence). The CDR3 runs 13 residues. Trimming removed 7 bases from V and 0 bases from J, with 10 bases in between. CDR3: CASNLDYSYEQYF. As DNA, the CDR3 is TGTGCCAGCAACCTGGATTACTCCTACGAGCAGTACTTC.

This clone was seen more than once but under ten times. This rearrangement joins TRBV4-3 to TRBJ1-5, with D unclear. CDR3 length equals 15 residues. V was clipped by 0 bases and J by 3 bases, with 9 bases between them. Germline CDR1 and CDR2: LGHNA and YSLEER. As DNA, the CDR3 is TGCGCCAGCAGCCAAGATCGGAGTTCCAATCAGCCCCAGCATTTT. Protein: CASSQDRSSNQPQHF.

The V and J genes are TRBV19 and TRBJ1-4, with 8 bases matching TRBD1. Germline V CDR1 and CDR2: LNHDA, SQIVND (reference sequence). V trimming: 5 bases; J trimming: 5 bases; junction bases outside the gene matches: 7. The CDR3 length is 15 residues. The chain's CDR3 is CASSVAGGWNEKLFF. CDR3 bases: TGTGCCAGTAGTGTTGCAGGGGGCTGGAATGAAAAACTGTTTTTT.

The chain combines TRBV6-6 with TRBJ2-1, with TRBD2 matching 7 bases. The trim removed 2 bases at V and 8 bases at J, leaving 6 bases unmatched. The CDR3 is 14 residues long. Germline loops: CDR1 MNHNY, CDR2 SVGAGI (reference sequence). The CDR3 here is CASSYLGGSDEQFF. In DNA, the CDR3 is TGTGCCAGCAGTTACCTTGGCGGGAGCGATGAGCAGTTCTTC.

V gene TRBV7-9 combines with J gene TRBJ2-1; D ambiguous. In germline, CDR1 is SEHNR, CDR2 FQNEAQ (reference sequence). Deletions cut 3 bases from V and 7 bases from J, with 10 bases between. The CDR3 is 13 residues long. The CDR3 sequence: CASSLPMNNEQFF. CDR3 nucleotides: TGTGCCAGCAGCTTGCCCATGAATAATGAGCAGTTCTTC. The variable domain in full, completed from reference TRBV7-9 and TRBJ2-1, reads DTGVSQNPRHKITKRGQNVTFRCDPISEHNRLYWYRQTLGQGPEFLTYFQNEAQLEKSRLLSDRFSAERPKGSFSTLEIQRTEQGDSAMYLCASSLPMNNEQFFGPGTRLTVL.

The CDR3 sequence: CASSPKREGSLHF. The CDR3 DNA follows: TGTGCCAGCAGCCCCAAGAGGGAGGGATCCCTCCACTTT. The rearrangement uses TRBV7-9 and TRBJ1-6; D is uncertain. Deletions cut 5 bases from V and 14 bases from J, with 16 bases between. Germline loops: CDR1 SEHNR, CDR2 FQNEAQ (reference sequence). CDR3 size: 13 residues.

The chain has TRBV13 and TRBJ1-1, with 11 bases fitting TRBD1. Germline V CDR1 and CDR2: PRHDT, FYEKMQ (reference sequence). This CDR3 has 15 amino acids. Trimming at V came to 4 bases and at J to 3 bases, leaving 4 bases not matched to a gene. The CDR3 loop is CASSSRGQGDTEAFF. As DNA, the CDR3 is TGTGCCAGCAGCTCGAGGGGACAGGGGGACACTGAAGCTTTCTTT. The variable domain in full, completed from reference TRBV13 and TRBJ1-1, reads AAGVIQSPRHLIKEKRETATLKCYPIPRHDTVYWYQQGPGQDPQFLISFYEKMQSDKGSIPDRFSAQQFSDYHSELNMSSLELGDSALYFCASSSRGQGDTEAFFGQGTRLTVV.

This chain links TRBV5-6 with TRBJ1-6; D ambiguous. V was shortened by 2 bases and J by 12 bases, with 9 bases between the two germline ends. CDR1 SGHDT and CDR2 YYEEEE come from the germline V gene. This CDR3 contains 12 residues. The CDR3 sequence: CASSLGFKPLHF. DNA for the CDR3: TGTGCCAGCAGCTTAGGTTTTAAACCCCTCCACTTT.

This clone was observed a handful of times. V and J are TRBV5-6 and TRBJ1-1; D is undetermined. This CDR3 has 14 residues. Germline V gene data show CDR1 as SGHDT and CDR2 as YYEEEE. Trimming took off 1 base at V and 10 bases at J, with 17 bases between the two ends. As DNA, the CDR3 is TGTGCCAGCAGCTTGTCGTCAGGACCTCTGGGAGCTTTCTTT. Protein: CASSLSSGPLGAFF.

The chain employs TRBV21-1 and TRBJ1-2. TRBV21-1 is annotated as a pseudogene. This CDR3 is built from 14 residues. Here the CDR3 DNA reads TGTGCCAGCAGCAAACTCCCCCTCCGGAGTGGCTACACCTTC. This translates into CASSKLPLRSGYTF.

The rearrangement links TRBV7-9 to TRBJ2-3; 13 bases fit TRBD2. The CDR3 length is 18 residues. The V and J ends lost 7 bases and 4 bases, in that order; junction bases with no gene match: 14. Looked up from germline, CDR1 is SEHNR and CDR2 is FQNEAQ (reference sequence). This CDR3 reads CASITPRTSGRGPDTQYF. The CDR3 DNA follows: TGTGCCAGCATCACTCCCCGGACTAGCGGGAGAGGCCCAGATACGCAGTATTTT.

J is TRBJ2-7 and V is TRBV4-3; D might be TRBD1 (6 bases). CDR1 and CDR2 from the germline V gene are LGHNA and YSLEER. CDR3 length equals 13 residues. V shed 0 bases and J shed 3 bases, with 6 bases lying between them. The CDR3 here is CASSQEQGYEQYF. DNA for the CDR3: TGCGCCAGCAGCCAAGAACAGGGCTACGAGCAGTACTTC.

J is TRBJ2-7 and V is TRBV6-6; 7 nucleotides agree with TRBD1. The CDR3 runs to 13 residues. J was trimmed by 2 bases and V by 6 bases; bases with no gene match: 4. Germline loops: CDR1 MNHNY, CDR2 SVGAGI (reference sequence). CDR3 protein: CASSWTGPYEQYF. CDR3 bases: TGTGCCAGCAGCTGGACAGGCCCCTACGAGCAGTACTTC.

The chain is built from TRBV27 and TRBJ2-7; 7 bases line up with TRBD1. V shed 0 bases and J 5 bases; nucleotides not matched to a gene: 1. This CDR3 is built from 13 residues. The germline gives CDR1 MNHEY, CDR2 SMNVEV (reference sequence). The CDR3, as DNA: TGTGCCAGCAGTTTATCAAGGGGGCACGAGCAGTACTTC. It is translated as CASSLSRGHEQYF.

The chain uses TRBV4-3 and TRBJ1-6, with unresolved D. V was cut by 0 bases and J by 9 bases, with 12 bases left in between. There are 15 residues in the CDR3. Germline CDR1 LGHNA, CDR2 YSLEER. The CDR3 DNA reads TGCGCCAGCAGCCAAGATCACTTTGAAGTTTCACCCCTCCACTTT. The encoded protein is CASSQDHFEVSPLHF.